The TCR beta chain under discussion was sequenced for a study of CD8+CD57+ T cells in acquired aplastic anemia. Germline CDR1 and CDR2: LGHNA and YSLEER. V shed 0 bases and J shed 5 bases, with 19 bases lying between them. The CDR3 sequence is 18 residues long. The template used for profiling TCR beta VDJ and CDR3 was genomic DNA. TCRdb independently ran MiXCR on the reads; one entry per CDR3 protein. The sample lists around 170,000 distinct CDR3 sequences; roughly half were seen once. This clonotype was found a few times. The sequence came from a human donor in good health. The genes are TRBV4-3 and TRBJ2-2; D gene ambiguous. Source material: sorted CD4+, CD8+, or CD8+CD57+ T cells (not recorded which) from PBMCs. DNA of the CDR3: TGCGCCAGCAGCCAAGATAGAGGCCGTCTAGTGGGGACCGGGGAGCTGTTTTTT. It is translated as CASSQDRGRLVGTGELFF.